The clone carrying this T cell receptor beta chain came up a few times. V was pared by 5 bases and J by 3 bases, with 10 bases between. The CDR3 contains 13 residues. CDR1 MNHEY and CDR2 SVGEGT come from the germline V gene. The record originates from a study of blood T cell repertoires in COVID-19. About the study: Spain, Italy and the United States supplied samples that represented acute and convalescent COVID-19. PBMCs, B-cell-depleted T cells, or T cells provided the cDNA or gDNA that made up the material.

Sequenced by immunoSEQ multiplex PCR; TCRdb stores in-frame clones only, minus some. Of about 160,000 clones in the sample, approximately 88% are singletons; the top ten hold roughly 9%. This chain links TRBV6-2 or TRBV6-3 with TRBJ1-1; D is uncertain. The TCR comes from a woman aged 80 or over with active or convalescent COVID-19. The sample consisted of peripheral blood. The CDR3 DNA is TGTGCCAGCAGTCCCCAAATGTACACTGAAGCTTTCTTT. It is translated as CASSPQMYTEAFF.